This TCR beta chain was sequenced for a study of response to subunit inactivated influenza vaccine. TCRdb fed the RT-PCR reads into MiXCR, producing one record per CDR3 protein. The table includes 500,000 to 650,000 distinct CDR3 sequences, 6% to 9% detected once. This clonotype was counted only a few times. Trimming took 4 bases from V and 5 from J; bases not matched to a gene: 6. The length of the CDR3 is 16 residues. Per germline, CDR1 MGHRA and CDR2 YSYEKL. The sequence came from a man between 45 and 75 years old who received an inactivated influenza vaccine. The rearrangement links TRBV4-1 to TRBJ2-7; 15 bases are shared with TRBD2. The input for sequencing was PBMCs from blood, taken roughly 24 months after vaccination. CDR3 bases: TGCGCCAGCAGCCCGAGGACTAGCGGGGGGGCAGACGAGCAGTACTTC. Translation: CASSPRTSGGADEQYF.